A selection of T cell receptor beta chains follows, all from one sample in a study of OX40 agonist ivuxolimab in advanced cancers. Clones were sequenced by immunoSEQ multiplex PCR, and TCRdb holds only the in-frame ones, with some missing. The table lists 65,000 to 85,000 clones, more than 80% of them singletons. The source material was CD4+ or CD8+ T cells sorted from blood, sampled in a trial of the OX40 agonist ivuxolimab. Receptors were obtained from an adult with an advanced solid tumor such as melanoma, head and neck, liver or kidney cancer. Both conserved end residues are part of each CDR3. The D gene is left open where the match is weak. The size entry is marked missing in some rows and otherwise reads once, few, many or a size class.

D: NA
size: NA
length: 13
J: TRBJ1-2
V: TRBV28
DNA: TGTGCCAGCAGCCAGGAGCCGAACTATGGCTACACCTTC
CDR3: CASSQEPNYGYTF

D: NA
size: NA
length: 14
J: TRBJ1-1
V: TRBV5-1
DNA: TGCGCCAGCAGCTTGGGCGCGGGGAACACTGAAGCTTTCTTT
CDR3: CASSLGAGNTEAFF

D: NA
size: NA
length: 13
J: TRBJ2-7
V: TRBV15
DNA: TGTGCCACCAGCAGAGATAAAGGGTACGAGCAGTACTTC
CDR3: CATSRDKGYEQYF

D: TRBD1
size: few
length: 16
J: TRBJ1-6
V: TRBV9
DNA: TGTGCCAGCAGCGTAGATTCGACAGGGGGTAATTCACCCCTCCACTTT
CDR3: CASSVDSTGGNSPLHF

D: NA
size: NA
length: 13
J: TRBJ1-2
V: TRBV7-2
DNA: TGTGCCAGCAGCCCCCCGGGGTTGGATGGCTACACCTTC
CDR3: CASSPPGLDGYTF

D: NA
size: NA
length: 14
J: TRBJ2-7
V: TRBV6-6
DNA: TGTGCCAGCAGTTACGGCGGGCCCTCCTACGAGCAGTACTTC
CDR3: CASSYGGPSYEQYF

D: NA
size: NA
length: 15
J: TRBJ2-6
V: TRBV14
DNA: TGTGCCAGCAGCCCCTACGTATCTGGGGCCAACGTCCTGACTTTC
CDR3: CASSPYVSGANVLTF

D: NA
size: NA
length: 13
J: TRBJ2-7
V: TRBV10-2
DNA: TGCGCCAGCAGTGGATCAGGTATCTACGAGCAGTACTTC
CDR3: CASSGSGIYEQYF

D: NA
size: NA
length: 14
J: TRBJ1-5
V: TRBV2
DNA: TGTGCCAGCAGTTGGGGTTGGAGCAATCAGCCCCAGCATTTT
CDR3: CASSWGWSNQPQHF

D: NA
size: NA
length: 17
J: TRBJ1-4
V: TRBV9
DNA: TGTGCCAGCAGCCCGGGAGGCCGGGGGGCAACTAATGAAAAACTGTTTTTT
CDR3: CASSPGGRGATNEKLFF

D: NA
size: NA
length: 16
J: TRBJ1-2
V: TRBV6-1
DNA: TGTGCCAGCAGTGGAATGGGGGGGACTTCTAACTATGGCTACACCTTC
CDR3: CASSGMGGTSNYGYTF

D: NA
size: NA
length: 14
J: TRBJ1-1
V: TRBV30
DNA: TGTGCCTGGAGTACGGGGCCAGGGATCGCCGAAGCTTTCTTT
CDR3: CAWSTGPGIAEAFF

D: TRBD1
size: NA
length: 16
J: TRBJ1-1
V: TRBV28
DNA: TGTGCCAGCAGGATCGACAGGGGGTACGCGAACACTGAAGCTTTCTTT
CDR3: CASRIDRGYANTEAFF

D: TRBD1
size: few
length: 13
J: TRBJ1-6
V: TRBV2
DNA: TGTGCCAGCAATCAGGGGGCGAATTCACCCCTCCACTTT
CDR3: CASNQGANSPLHF

D: TRBD1
size: NA
length: 14
J: TRBJ1-2
V: TRBV7-8
DNA: TGTGCCAGCAGCCTACAAACAGGGGGCTATGGCTACACCTTC
CDR3: CASSLQTGGYGYTF

D: TRBD1
size: NA
length: 14
J: TRBJ2-7
V: TRBV7-9
DNA: TGTGCCAGCAGCTCCGGGGACAGGGCGGGCGAGCAGTACTTC
CDR3: CASSSGDRAGEQYF

D: TRBD2
size: NA
length: 18
J: TRBJ2-5
V: TRBV4-2
DNA: TGTGCCAGCAGCCAAGATGGGCTAGCGGGGGGGCCAGGTGAGACCCAGTACTTC
CDR3: CASSQDGLAGGPGETQYF

D: NA
size: NA
length: 13
J: TRBJ2-3
V: TRBV5-1
DNA: TGCGCCAGCAGCTTGGAGGTCACAGATACGCAGTATTTT
CDR3: CASSLEVTDTQYF

D: NA
size: few
length: 14
J: TRBJ1-1
V: TRBV4-2
DNA: TGTGCCAGCAGCCAAGAGGACAGAAGGACTGAAGCTTTCTTT
CDR3: CASSQEDRRTEAFF

D: NA
size: NA
length: 13
J: TRBJ1-2
V: TRBV6-5
DNA: TGTGCCAGCCGGAAGACAGCCTCATATGGCTACACCTTC
CDR3: CASRKTASYGYTF

D: TRBD2
size: NA
length: 16
J: TRBJ2-5
V: TRBV5-4
DNA: TGTGCCAGCAGCTTGGCGGGAGGCAGCGGGTGGGAGACCCAGTACTTC
CDR3: CASSLAGGSGWETQYF

D: TRBD2
size: NA
length: 17
J: TRBJ2-1
V: TRBV2
DNA: TGTGCCAGCAGCCCCGTCGGACTAGCGGGGGGAGGCAATGAGCAGTTCTTC
CDR3: CASSPVGLAGGGNEQFF

D: NA
size: NA
length: 13
J: TRBJ2-1
V: TRBV28
DNA: TGTGCCAGCAGTATAAATTTCTACAATGAGCAGTTCTTC
CDR3: CASSINFYNEQFF